These T cell receptor beta chains were read from a single sample in a study of vaccination effects on CD4 cells after COVID-19. Sequenced by immunoSEQ multiplex PCR; TCRdb stores in-frame clones only, minus some. Of 41,000 or so clones detected, around 67% appear once; the ten largest clones hold roughly 24%. These receptors' targets are unknown. The sample in question was CD4+ T cells from PBMCs cultured with HCoV-OC43 spike peptides, obtained before COVID-19 vaccination. All receptors derive from a human donor who received a COVID-19 vaccine. CDR3s include the opening cysteine and the closing phenylalanine or tryptophan. Fields, in order: clone size, J gene, D gene, V gene, CDR3 DNA, CDR3 protein. A D gene is named only where the DNA matches it firmly. Some rows have no size entry. The others give once, few or many, or a class for an expanded clone.

>.|TRBJ1-2|TRBD1|TRBV5-1
TGCGCCAGCAGCTTGGCCAGACAGGGGGCAGGTGGCTACACCTTC
CASSLARQGAGGYTF
>.|TRBJ1-1|TRBD1|TRBV5-1
TGCGCCAGCAGCTTTAGGGGGACAGTGAACACTGAAGCTTTCTTT
CASSFRGTVNTEAFF
>few|TRBJ2-1|TRBD1|TRBV19
TGTGCCAGTAGTCACAGGGGAAATGAGCAGTTCTTC
CASSHRGNEQFF
>.|TRBJ2-7|.|TRBV11-2
TGTGCCAGCAGCCCGGAGGTCGGGAGAACACGGGTCGAGCAGTACTTC
CASSPEVGRTRVEQYF
>.|TRBJ1-2|TRBD1|TRBV30
TGTGCCTGGAGTTACAGGGGGCGGGATGGCTACACCTTC
CAWSYRGRDGYTF
>once|TRBJ1-4|.|TRBV2
TGTGCCAGCAGTGAAACCGGGACGGTAAATGAAAAACTGTTTTTT
CASSETGTVNEKLFF
>.|TRBJ2-7|TRBD1|TRBV29-1
TGCAGCGTGGGACGTGGACGGACAGGCGGTACCTACGAGCAGTACTTC
CSVGRGRTGGTYEQYF
>.|TRBJ2-1|.|TRBV10-2
TGCGCCAGCAGGCCCCAGGGCGGGTCAGTCCCACGAAGCTCCTACAATGAGCAGTTCTTC
CASRPQGGSVPRSSYNEQFF
>.|TRBJ1-1|.|TRBV4-3
TGCGCCAGCAGCCAAGGAGCGACGAACACTGAAGCTTTCTTT
CASSQGATNTEAFF
>few|TRBJ1-1|TRBD1|TRBV4-1
TGCGCCAGCAGCCAAGGACCAGGGGGCATGAACACTGAAGCTTTCTTT
CASSQGPGGMNTEAFF
>.|TRBJ1-1|TRBD1|TRBV6-2/TRBV6-3
TGTGCCAGCAGTTACTCAATCGACAGGGGACATATGAACACTGAAGCTTTCTTT
CASSYSIDRGHMNTEAFF